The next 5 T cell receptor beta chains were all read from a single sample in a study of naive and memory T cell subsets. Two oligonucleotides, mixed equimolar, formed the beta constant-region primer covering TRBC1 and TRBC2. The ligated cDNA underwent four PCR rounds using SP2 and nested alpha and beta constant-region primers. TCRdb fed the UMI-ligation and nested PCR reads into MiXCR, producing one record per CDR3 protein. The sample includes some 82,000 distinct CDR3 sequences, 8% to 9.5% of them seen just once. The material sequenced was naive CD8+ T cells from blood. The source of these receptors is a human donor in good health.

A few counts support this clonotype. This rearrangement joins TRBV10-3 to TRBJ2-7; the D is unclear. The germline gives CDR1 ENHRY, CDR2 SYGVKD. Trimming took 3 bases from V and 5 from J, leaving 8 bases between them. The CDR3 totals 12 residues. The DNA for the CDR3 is TGTGCCATCAGTGACCCTGGGGACGAGCAGTACTTC. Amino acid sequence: CAISDPGDEQYF.

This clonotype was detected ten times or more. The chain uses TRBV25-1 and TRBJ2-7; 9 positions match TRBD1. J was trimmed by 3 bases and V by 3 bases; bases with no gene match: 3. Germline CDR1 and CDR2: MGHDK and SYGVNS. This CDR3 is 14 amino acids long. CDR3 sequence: CASSDQGQGYEQYF. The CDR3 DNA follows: TGTGCCAGCAGTGATCAGGGACAGGGCTACGAGCAGTACTTC.

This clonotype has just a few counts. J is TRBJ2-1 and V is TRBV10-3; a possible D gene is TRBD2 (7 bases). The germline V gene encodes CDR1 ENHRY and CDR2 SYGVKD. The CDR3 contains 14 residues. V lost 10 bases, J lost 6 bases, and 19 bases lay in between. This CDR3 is CATRGLADFNEQFF. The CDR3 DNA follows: TGTGCCACCAGGGGTCTAGCGGATTTCAATGAGCAGTTCTTC.

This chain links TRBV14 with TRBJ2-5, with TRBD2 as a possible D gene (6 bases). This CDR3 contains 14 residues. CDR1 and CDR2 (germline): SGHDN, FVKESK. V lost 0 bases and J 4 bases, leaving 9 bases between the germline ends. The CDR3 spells CASSQDQGGETQYF. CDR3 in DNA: TGTGCCAGCAGCCAAGATCAGGGAGGAGAGACCCAGTACTTC.

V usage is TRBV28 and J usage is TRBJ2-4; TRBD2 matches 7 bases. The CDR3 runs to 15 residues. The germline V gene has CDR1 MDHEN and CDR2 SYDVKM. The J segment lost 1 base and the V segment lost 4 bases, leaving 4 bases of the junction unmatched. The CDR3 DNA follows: TGTGCCAGCAGTTGGGGGGGGGAGGCCAAAAACATTCAGTACTTC. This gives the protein CASSWGGEAKNIQYF.